These 5 T cell receptor beta chains came from one sample sequenced in a study of shared clonotypes between healthy human individuals. The repertoire was sequenced with immunoSEQ multiplex PCR; TCRdb's copy has only in-frame clones and lacks some. The sample yields more than 2,000,000 clones, 90% to 95% seen once. Sequenced: naive CD4+ T cells from PBMCs. Subset here: CD45RA+ positively selected. These receptors were collected from a young man in good health. Some clones in this sample may be carry-over from other donors' samples.

The chain couples TRBV9 to TRBJ2-1; perhaps TRBD2 as D (6 bases). The CDR3 covers 19 residues. The V end was cut by 7 bases, the J end by 0 bases, with 26 bases between. Germline V gene data show CDR1 as SGDLS and CDR2 as YYNGEE. The CDR3 sequence is CASFLPRDFPRSSYNEQFF. The CDR3 bases are TGTGCCAGCTTCCTCCCCCGGGACTTCCCTCGTAGCTCCTACAATGAGCAGTTCTTC.

This chain uses TRBV28 with TRBJ2-1; TRBD2 aligns across 8 bases. After removal of 2 bases from V and 12 bases from J, the junction contained 9 bases not matched to a gene. There are 14 residues in the CDR3. Germline V CDR1 and CDR2: MDHEN, SYDVKM. This CDR3 reads CASSLLRTSFVQFF. The CDR3 DNA reads TGTGCCAGCAGTTTACTGAGGACTAGCTTCGTGCAGTTCTTC.

The V call is TRBV28, the J call TRBJ2-5, with D maybe TRBD1 (5 bases). CDR1 MDHEN and CDR2 SYDVKM come from the germline V gene. There are 19 residues in the CDR3. V lost 6 bases, J lost 8 bases, and 34 bases lay in between. Here the CDR3 reads CASSKVGMWTTQVAVTQYF. CDR3 coding DNA: TGTGCCAGCAGCAAGGTGGGCATGTGGACAACCCAGGTCGCGGTCACCCAGTACTTC.

V and J are TRBV28 and TRBJ2-5; TRBD2 matches at 8 bases. V was clipped by 6 bases and J by 5 bases; unmatched bases: 14. Germline assignment: CDR1 MDHEN and CDR2 SYDVKM. The CDR3 is 16 amino acids. The CDR3 loop reads CASRSRPGLGRETQYF. DNA of the CDR3: TGTGCCAGCAGATCCCGACCGGGACTAGGGAGGGAGACCCAGTACTTC.

This chain joins TRBV7-9 and TRBJ1-1; maybe TRBD1 (5 bases). The CDR3 covers 14 residues. Germline lookup yields CDR1 SEHNR and CDR2 FQNEAQ (reference sequence). Trimming removed 5 bases from V and 8 bases from J, with 18 bases in between. The chain's CDR3 is CASSGPGDRREAFF. CDR3 in DNA: TGTGCCAGCAGCGGCCCGGGGGACCGTCGGGAAGCTTTCTTT.